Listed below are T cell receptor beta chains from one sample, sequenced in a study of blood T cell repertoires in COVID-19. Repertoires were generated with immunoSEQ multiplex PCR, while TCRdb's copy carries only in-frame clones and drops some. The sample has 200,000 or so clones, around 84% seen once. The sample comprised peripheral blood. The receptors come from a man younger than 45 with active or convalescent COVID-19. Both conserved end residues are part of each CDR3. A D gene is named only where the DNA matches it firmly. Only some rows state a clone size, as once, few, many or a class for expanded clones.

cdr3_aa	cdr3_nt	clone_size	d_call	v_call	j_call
CASSIKTAGANVLTF	TGTGCCAGTAGTATCAAGACAGCTGGGGCCAACGTCCTGACTTTC	-	-	TRBV19	TRBJ2-6
CATSVIRTGELFF	TGTGCCACCAGCGTGATCAGGACCGGGGAGCTGTTTTTT	-	-	TRBV15	TRBJ2-2
CASSSGLAGDEVDTQYF	TGTGCCAGCAGCTCAGGACTAGCGGGGGACGAAGTAGATACGCAGTATTTT	-	TRBD2	TRBV5-4	TRBJ2-3
CASSPGFSGSGNTIYF	TGTGCCAGCAGCCCGGGGTTTTCGGGGTCTGGAAACACCATATATTTT	-	-	TRBV11-2	TRBJ1-3
CASSSQAGTSGGELFF	TGCGCCAGCAGCTCCCAAGCCGGGACTAGCGGCGGGGAGCTGTTTTTT	-	TRBD2	TRBV5-1	TRBJ2-2
CASSLTSAYNEQFF	TGTGCCAGCAGTTTGACTAGCGCTTACAATGAGCAGTTCTTC	-	TRBD2	TRBV27	TRBJ2-1
CASSGLATIGETQYF	TGTGCCAGTAGTGGACTAGCAACTATTGGGGAGACCCAGTACTTC	-	TRBD2	TRBV19	TRBJ2-5
CASNSQPQHF	TGTGCCAGCAACTCTCAGCCCCAGCATTTT	-	-	TRBV28	TRBJ1-5
CASNRQANTEAFF	TGTGCCAGCAACAGACAGGCGAACACTGAAGCTTTCTTT	-	-	TRBV7-2	TRBJ1-1
CAWRTAGGTYEQYF	TGTGCCTGGAGGACAGCGGGAGGGACCTACGAGCAGTACTTC	-	TRBD2	TRBV30	TRBJ2-7
CASSAAGLSEDGETQYF	TGTGCCAGCAGTGCCGCCGGGTTGTCGGAGGACGGAGAGACCCAGTACTTC	-	-	TRBV28	TRBJ2-5
CASPPRGQGATDTQYF	TGTGCCAGCCCTCCCAGGGGACAGGGGGCGACAGATACGCAGTATTTT	-	TRBD1	TRBV28	TRBJ2-3
CASSVAGTSTDTQYF	TGTGCCAGCAGCGTAGCTGGGACTAGCACAGATACGCAGTATTTT	-	-	TRBV9	TRBJ2-3
CASSLVGGNRGRSNQPQHF	TGTGCCAGCAGCTTAGTCGGGGGGAACAGGGGGCGAAGCAATCAGCCCCAGCATTTT	-	TRBD1	TRBV7-2	TRBJ1-5
CASRRGTYTGELFF	TGTGCCAGCAGGCGGGGGACCTACACCGGGGAGCTGTTTTTT	-	TRBD2	TRBV28	TRBJ2-2
CASTGSGANVLTF	TGTGCCAGCACCGGCTCTGGGGCCAACGTCCTGACTTTC	-	-	TRBV27	TRBJ2-6
CASSALQGEMNTEAFF	TGTGCCAGCAGTGCGCTTCAGGGTGAAATGAACACTGAAGCTTTCTTT	-	-	TRBV7-9	TRBJ1-1
CASSLGGAGVNYNEQFF	TGCGCCAGCAGCTTGGGGGGAGCGGGAGTGAACTACAATGAGCAGTTCTTC	-	TRBD2	TRBV5-1	TRBJ2-1
CASSQDPSTSGSSYNEQFF	TGTGCCAGCAGCCAAGATCCCTCGACTAGCGGGAGCTCCTACAATGAGCAGTTCTTC	-	TRBD2	TRBV3-1/TRBV3-2	TRBJ2-1
CASSYSPLNRGSYTEAFF	TGTGCCAGCAGTTACTCGCCGCTCAACAGGGGATCTTACACTGAAGCTTTCTTT	-	TRBD1	TRBV6-2/TRBV6-3	TRBJ1-1
CASSAQWYSNQPQHF	TGTGCCAGCAGCGCTCAGTGGTATAGCAATCAGCCCCAGCATTTT	once	-	TRBV6-5	TRBJ1-5
CASSFGARPSNF	TGTGCCAGCAGTTTTGGGGCAAGGCCCAGTAACTTC	-	-	TRBV12-3/TRBV12-4	TRBJ2-5
CATSRGLGNTIYF	TGTGCCACCAGCAGAGGTTTAGGAAACACCATATATTTT	-	-	TRBV15	TRBJ1-3
CASSYSAQGYGYTF	TGTGCCAGCAGTTACTCAGCCCAGGGGTATGGCTACACCTTC	-	-	TRBV6-5	TRBJ1-2
CASSTGAFNYGYTF	TGTGCCAGTAGTACAGGGGCTTTTAACTATGGCTACACCTTC	-	-	TRBV19	TRBJ1-2
CASQRLASGGDEQFF	TGTGCCAGCCAGAGACTAGCTAGCGGGGGGGATGAGCAGTTCTTC	-	TRBD2	TRBV2	TRBJ2-1
CASSGETGGPWTDTQYF	TGTGCCAGCAGCGGGGAAACGGGGGGGCCATGGACAGATACGCAGTATTTT	-	-	TRBV21-1	TRBJ2-3
CASSVGGVLGSGNTIYF	TGTGCCAGCAGTGTAGGAGGGGTTCTCGGCTCTGGAAACACCATATATTTT	few	-	TRBV2	TRBJ1-3
CASSGGTGVNGYTF	TGTGCCAGCAGTGGGGGCACAGGGGTGAATGGCTACACCTTC	-	TRBD1	TRBV2	TRBJ1-2
CASSVAQGPADTQYF	TGTGCCAGCAGCGTAGCTCAGGGTCCGGCAGATACGCAGTATTTT	-	-	TRBV9	TRBJ2-3
CASSVTSAYEQFF	TGTGCCAGTAGTGTGACTAGCGCCTATGAGCAGTTCTTC	few	TRBD2	TRBV19	TRBJ2-1
CAISVRGVESPLHF	TGTGCCATCAGTGTCAGGGGTGTCGAGTCACCCCTCCACTTT	-	-	TRBV10-3	TRBJ1-6
CASSPGPLAGLAKNIQYF	TGCGCCAGCAGCCCTGGCCCACTAGCGGGGCTAGCCAAAAACATTCAGTACTTC	-	TRBD2	TRBV4-1	TRBJ2-4
CASSLGAGAANTQYF	TGTGCCAGCAGCTTAGGTGCGGGGGCTGCCAATACGCAGTATTTT	-	-	TRBV11-2	TRBJ2-3
CASSTRDRKNTEAFF	TGTGCCAGCAGCACCCGGGACAGGAAGAACACTGAAGCTTTCTTT	-	TRBD1	TRBV7-2	TRBJ1-1
CAWRLASRQFF	TGTGCCTGGAGACTAGCTAGTCGGCAGTTCTTC	-	-	TRBV30	TRBJ2-1
CASSEGSVSTGELFF	TGTGCCAGCAGCGAGGGCAGTGTATCGACCGGGGAGCTGTTTTTT	-	-	TRBV7-9	TRBJ2-2
CASQGAPTEAFF	TGTGCCAGTCAGGGGGCGCCGACTGAAGCTTTCTTT	-	TRBD1	TRBV7-2	TRBJ1-1
CASSPDREDNEQYF	TGTGCCAGCAGCCCCGACAGGGAGGACAACGAGCAGTACTTC	-	-	TRBV6-2/TRBV6-3	TRBJ2-7
CASGTSGNTIYF	TGTGCCAGCGGGACTTCTGGAAACACCATATATTTT	-	-	TRBV25-1	TRBJ1-3